This T cell receptor beta chain came from a study of blood T cell repertoires in COVID-19. About the research overall: From T cells, B-cell-depleted T cells, or PBMCs came the material, which was cDNA or gDNA.

CDR3 length equals 15 residues. V shed 4 bases, J shed 0 bases, and the junction held 0 bases outside the gene matches. CDR1 and CDR2 from the germline V gene are WSHSY and SAAADI. Repertoires were generated with immunoSEQ multiplex PCR, while TCRdb's copy carries only in-frame clones and drops some. Of more than 200,000 clones listed, approximately 86% were seen once; the top ten hold almost 2%. The sample consisted of peripheral blood. The rearrangement joins TRBV10-2 to TRBJ2-2; 9 nucleotides align to TRBD1. This sequence was found in a man under 40 with active or convalescent COVID-19. The CDR3 bases are TGCGCCAGCAGTGGACAGGGGGCGAACACCGGGGAGCTGTTTTTT. Its translation: CASSGQGANTGELFF.